The clone carrying this TCR beta chain turned up a few times. The V segment lost 3 bases and the J segment 8 bases; nucleotides outside the gene matches: 11. From germline, CDR1 is LNHNV and CDR2 YYDKDF (reference sequence). The CDR3 runs to 16 residues. This sample stems from a study of blood T cell repertoires in COVID-19. Repertoires were generated with immunoSEQ multiplex PCR, while TCRdb's copy carries only in-frame clones and drops some. The table records some 220,000 clones, roughly 84% of them present only once. Specimen: peripheral blood. The chain links TRBV15 to TRBJ2-1, with TRBD1 matching 9 bases. The TCR originated in a man aged 50 to 60 with active or convalescent COVID-19. CDR3 nucleotides: TGTGCCACCAGCAGTCAAACCGGGACAGGGTCGGATGAGCAGTTCTTC. Protein: CATSSQTGTGSDEQFF.